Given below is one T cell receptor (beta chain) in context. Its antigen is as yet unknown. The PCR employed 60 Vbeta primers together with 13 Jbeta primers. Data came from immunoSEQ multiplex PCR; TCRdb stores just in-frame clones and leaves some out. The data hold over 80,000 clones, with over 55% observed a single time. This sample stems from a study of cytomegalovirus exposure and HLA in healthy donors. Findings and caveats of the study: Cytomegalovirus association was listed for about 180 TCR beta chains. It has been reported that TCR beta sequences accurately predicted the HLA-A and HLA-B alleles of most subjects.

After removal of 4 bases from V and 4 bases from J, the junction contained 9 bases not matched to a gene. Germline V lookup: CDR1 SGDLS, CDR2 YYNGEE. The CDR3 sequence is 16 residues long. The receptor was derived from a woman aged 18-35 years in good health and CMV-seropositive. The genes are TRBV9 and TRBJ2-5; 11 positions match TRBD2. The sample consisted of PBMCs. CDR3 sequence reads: CASSPTLAGGSETQYF. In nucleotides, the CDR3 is TGTGCCAGCAGCCCAACCCTAGCGGGGGGTTCAGAGACCCAGTACTTC.